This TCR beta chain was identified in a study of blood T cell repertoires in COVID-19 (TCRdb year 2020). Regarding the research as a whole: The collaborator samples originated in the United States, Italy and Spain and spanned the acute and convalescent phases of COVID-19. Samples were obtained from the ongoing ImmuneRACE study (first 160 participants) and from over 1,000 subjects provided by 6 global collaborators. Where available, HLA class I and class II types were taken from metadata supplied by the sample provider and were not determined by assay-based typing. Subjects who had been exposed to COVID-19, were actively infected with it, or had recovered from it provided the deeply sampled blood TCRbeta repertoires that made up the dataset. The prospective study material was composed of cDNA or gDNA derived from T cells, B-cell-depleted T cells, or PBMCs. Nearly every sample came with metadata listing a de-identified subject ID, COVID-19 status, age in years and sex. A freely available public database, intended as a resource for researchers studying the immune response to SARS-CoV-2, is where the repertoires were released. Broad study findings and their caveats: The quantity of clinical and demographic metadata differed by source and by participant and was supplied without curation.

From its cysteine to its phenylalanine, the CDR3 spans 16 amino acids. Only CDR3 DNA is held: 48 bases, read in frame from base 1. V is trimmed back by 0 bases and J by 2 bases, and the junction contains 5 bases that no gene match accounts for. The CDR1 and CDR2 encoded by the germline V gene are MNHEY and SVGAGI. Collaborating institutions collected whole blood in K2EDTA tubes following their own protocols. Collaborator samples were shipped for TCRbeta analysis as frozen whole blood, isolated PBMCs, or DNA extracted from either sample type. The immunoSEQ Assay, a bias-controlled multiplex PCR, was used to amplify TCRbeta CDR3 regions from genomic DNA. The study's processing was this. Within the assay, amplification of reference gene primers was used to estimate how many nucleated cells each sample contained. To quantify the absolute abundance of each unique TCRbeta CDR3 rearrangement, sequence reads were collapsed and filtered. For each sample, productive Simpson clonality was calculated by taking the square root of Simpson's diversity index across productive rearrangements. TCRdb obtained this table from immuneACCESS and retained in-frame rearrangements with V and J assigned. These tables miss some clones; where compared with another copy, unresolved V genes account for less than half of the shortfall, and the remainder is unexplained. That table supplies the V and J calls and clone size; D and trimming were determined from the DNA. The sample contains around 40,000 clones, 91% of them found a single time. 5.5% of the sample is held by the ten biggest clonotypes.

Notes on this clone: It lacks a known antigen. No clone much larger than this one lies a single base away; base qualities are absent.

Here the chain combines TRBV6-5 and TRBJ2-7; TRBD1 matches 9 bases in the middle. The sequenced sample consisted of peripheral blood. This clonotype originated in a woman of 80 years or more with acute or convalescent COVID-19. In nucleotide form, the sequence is TGTGCCAGCAGTTACTCGGGGACAGGGAAAACCTACGAGCAGTACTTC. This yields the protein CASSYSGTGKTYEQYF.